Following are 31 T cell receptor beta chains from one sample sequenced in a study of OX40 agonist ivuxolimab in advanced cancers. Method: immunoSEQ multiplex PCR; TCRdb's copy keeps in-frame clones and lacks some. The sample lists roughly 11,000 clones; around four fifths were seen once. The starting material was CD4+ or CD8+ T cells sorted from blood, obtained in a trial of the OX40 agonist ivuxolimab. These receptors were collected from an adult with an advanced solid tumor such as melanoma, head and neck, liver or kidney cancer.

The rearrangement joins TRBV5-1 to TRBJ2-7; D might be TRBD1 (5 bases). CDR1 is SGHRS, CDR2 YFSETQ, per germline. Deletions cut 4 bases from V and 2 bases from J, with 19 bases between. CDR3 length: 16 residues. CDR3 nucleotide sequence: TGCGCCAGCAGCAGAAACCCGGCAGGGTCAACCTACGAGCAGTACTTC. It specifies CASSRNPAGSTYEQYF.

This rearrangement joins TRBV5-8 to TRBJ2-5; no definite D call. The ends were cut back, 4 bases at V and 3 bases at J, with 22 bases in the middle. Germline assignment: CDR1 SGHTS and CDR2 YDEGEE. The CDR3 length is 17 residues. The CDR3 DNA reads as TGTGCCAGCAGCACCGGGTCCAACCACCTCTGGAAAGAGACCCAGTACTTC. Its translation: CASSTGSNHLWKETQYF.

The genes are TRBV9 and TRBJ2-7, with D tentatively TRBD2 (5 bases). The CDR3 runs to 15 residues. The germline V and J ends were trimmed by 4 bases and 7 bases, with 21 bases remaining between them. Germline V lookup: CDR1 SGDLS, CDR2 YYNGEE. The CDR3 DNA reads TGTGCCAGCAGCCAAAGACGGGATTCCTTAGGGGAGCAGTACTTC. It encodes CASSQRRDSLGEQYF.

The chain carries TRBV2 and TRBJ1-3; no reliable D call. Germline assignment: CDR1 SNHLY and CDR2 FYNNEI. Trimming stripped 9 bases from V and 4 bases from J, with 7 bases between. The CDR3 totals 11 residues. The CDR3 coding sequence is TGTGCCAGGTTGCGGGGAAACACCATATATTTT. Its translation is CARLRGNTIYF.

For the CDR3, the DNA is TGCGCCAGCAGCTTGGGGGGCCGATACACAGATACGCAGTATTTT. It is translated as CASSLGGRYTDTQYF. This chain connects TRBV5-1 to TRBJ2-3; D perhaps matches TRBD1 (5 bases). Trimming pared 0 bases from V and 2 bases from J, leaving 10 bases between. This CDR3 comprises 15 residues. Germline V lookup: CDR1 SGHRS, CDR2 YFSETQ.

The chain is built from TRBV5-1 and TRBJ1-2; D possibly corresponds to TRBD1 (6 bases). CDR1 and CDR2 from the germline V gene are SGHRS and YFSETQ. The CDR3 has 15 residues. The ends were cut back, 1 base at V and 1 base at J, with 11 bases in the middle. The CDR3 DNA is TGCGCCAGCAGCTTGACAGGGTCCCGTAACTATGGCTACACCTTC. It specifies CASSLTGSRNYGYTF.

The chain links TRBV30 to TRBJ2-7; D is undetermined. Deletions cut 2 bases from V and 4 bases from J, with 9 bases between. Germline V gene lookup returns CDR1 GTSNPN and CDR2 SVGIG (reference sequence). The CDR3 totals 12 residues. The CDR3 reads CAWSSGPYEQYF. In nucleotides, the CDR3 is TGTGCCTGGAGTTCAGGTCCATACGAGCAGTACTTC. Using reference TRBV30 and TRBJ2-7 for the parts outside the CDR3, the full variable domain is SQTIHQWPATLVQPVGSPLSLECTVEGTSNPNLYWYRQAAGRGLQLLFYSVGIGQISSEVPQNLSASRPQDRQFILSSKKLLLSDSGFYLCAWSSGPYEQYFGPGTRLTVT.

The chain employs TRBV10-2 and TRBJ1-4; D uncertain. CDR1 and CDR2 from the germline V gene are WSHSY and SAAADI. The CDR3 sequence is 16 residues long. V lost 3 bases and J 7 bases, leaving 18 bases between the germline ends. CDR3 DNA: TGCGCCAGCAGTGATACGCAGGAGATAACGGGTGAAAAACTGTTTTTT. Its translation is CASSDTQEITGEKLFF.

V is TRBV15 and J is TRBJ1-4; D is perhaps TRBD1 (5 bases). Germline values: CDR1 LNHNV, CDR2 YYDKDF (reference sequence). V lost 3 bases, J lost 0 bases, and 14 bases lay in between. The CDR3 is 17 residues long. As DNA, the CDR3 is TGTGCCACCAGCAGGGGGACTCCATTTGCAACTAATGAAAAACTGTTTTTT. It translates to CATSRGTPFATNEKLFF.

V and J are TRBV9 and TRBJ2-3, with D uncertain. The germline V and J ends were trimmed by 0 bases and 1 base, with 3 bases remaining between them. The CDR3 covers 13 residues. CDR1 and CDR2 from the germline V gene are SGDLS and YYNGEE. The DNA of the CDR3 is TGTGCCAGCAGCGTAGGGGGCACAGATACGCAGTATTTT. Translation: CASSVGGTDTQYF. The whole variable domain, filled in from reference TRBV9 and TRBJ2-3, reads DSGVTQTPKHLITATGQRVTLRCSPRSGDLSVYWYQQSLDQGLQFLIQYYNGEERAKGNILERFSAQQFPDLHSELNLSSLELGDSALYFCASSVGGTDTQYFGPGTRLTVL.

The chain recombines TRBV4-1 with TRBJ2-2; 8 bases map to TRBD1. The CDR3 totals 15 residues. Per the germline V gene, CDR1 is MGHRA and CDR2 is YSYEKL. The V gene end was trimmed by 3 bases and the J gene end by 7 bases; junction bases not matched to a gene: 7. The CDR3 nucleotides read TGCGCCAGCAGCCACGACAGGGGCTTGGGCGGGGAGCTGTTTTTT. Its translation: CASSHDRGLGGELFF.

The chain has TRBV9 and TRBJ2-3, with 12 bases fitting TRBD2. Germline CDR1 is SGDLS and CDR2 is YYNGEE. The CDR3 contains 16 residues. V dropped 1 base and J dropped 2; count of bases not matched to a gene: 2. The CDR3 reads CASSVTSGGYTDTQYF. The DNA for the CDR3 is TGTGCCAGCAGCGTAACTAGCGGGGGGTACACAGATACGCAGTATTTT.

The rearrangement joins TRBV29-1 to TRBJ2-1; TRBD2 aligns across 9 bases. CDR3 size: 14 residues. The V and J ends lost 3 bases and 2 bases, in that order; junction bases with no gene match: 2. Germline CDR1 and CDR2: SQVTM and ANQGSEA. This chain's CDR3 is CSVEAGGAYNEQFF. In DNA form, the CDR3 reads TGCAGCGTTGAGGCGGGGGGGGCCTACAATGAGCAGTTCTTC.

This rearrangement joins TRBV19 to TRBJ1-2; D is undetermined. CDR1 is LNHDA and CDR2 is SQIVND in the germline V gene (reference sequence). The CDR3 spans 14 residues. Trimming removed 11 bases at V and 3 bases at J, with 19 bases between. Here the CDR3 DNA reads TGTGCCTCCTATCCTGGAGGGCTCGACTATGGCTACACCTTC. Residues: CASYPGGLDYGYTF.

V and J are TRBV4-3 and TRBJ1-4; the D is unclear. This CDR3 region has 15 residues. Germline lookup yields CDR1 LGHNA and CDR2 YSLEER. Trimming shortened V by 0 bases and J by 0 bases, and 5 bases separated the two germline ends. DNA of the CDR3: TGCGCCAGCAGCCAAGACACCGCAACTAATGAAAAACTGTTTTTT. This translates into CASSQDTATNEKLFF.

V gene TRBV9 combines with J gene TRBJ2-7, with a tentative D call TRBD1 (6 bases). The length of the CDR3 is 15 residues. The V and J ends lost 3 bases and 4 bases respectively, with 17 bases between them. Germline CDR1 is SGDLS and CDR2 is YYNGEE. CDR3 sequence: CASSAGSGGPYEQYF. The CDR3 DNA reads TGTGCCAGCAGCGCTGGAAGTGGGGGCCCATACGAGCAGTACTTC.

This rearrangement joins TRBV9 to TRBJ2-5; 8 positions agree with TRBD2. The CDR3 is made up of 15 amino acids. With 3 bases clipped from V and 5 bases from J, the junction kept 9 bases outside the gene matches. Germline lookup yields CDR1 SGDLS and CDR2 YYNGEE. The CDR3 DNA sequence: TGTGCCAGCAGCGCCTTTTTAGTAGCGGGGGAGACCCAGTACTTC. Its translation: CASSAFLVAGETQYF. The whole variable domain, filled in from reference TRBV9 and TRBJ2-5, reads DSGVTQTPKHLITATGQRVTLRCSPRSGDLSVYWYQQSLDQGLQFLIQYYNGEERAKGNILERFSAQQFPDLHSELNLSSLELGDSALYFCASSAFLVAGETQYFGPGTRLLVL.

The CDR3 reads CASSILGSGGPDTQYF. CDR3 bases: TGTGCCAGTAGTATCTTGGGTAGCGGGGGCCCAGATACGCAGTATTTT. The V call is TRBV19, the J call TRBJ2-3, with TRBD2 identical over 9 bases. The CDR3 spans 16 residues. Germline CDR1 LNHDA, CDR2 SQIVND (reference sequence). V dropped 3 bases and J dropped 4; count of bases not matched to a gene: 8.

The chain has TRBV27 and TRBJ2-6; D remains unclear. V lost 7 bases to trimming and J lost 0 bases, with 7 bases between them. Germline assignment: CDR1 MNHEY and CDR2 SMNVEV (reference sequence). The CDR3 extends over 14 amino acids. The CDR3 spells CASTRVSGANVLTF. The CDR3 DNA sequence: TGTGCCAGCACAAGGGTCTCTGGGGCCAACGTCCTGACTTTC.

This chain links TRBV9 with TRBJ2-2; a weak D match, TRBD1 (6 bases). Germline values: CDR1 SGDLS, CDR2 YYNGEE. V shed 4 bases and J shed 7 bases, with 23 bases lying between them. The CDR3 covers 17 residues. The CDR3 DNA is TGTGCCAGCAGCTCGACCGGGACACTACATGGGAGCGGGGAGCTGTTTTTT. This codes for CASSSTGTLHGSGELFF.

The chain uses TRBV5-1 and TRBJ1-2; D unclear. The CDR3 is made up of 14 amino acids. Germline CDR1 and CDR2: SGHRS and YFSETQ. Trimming removed 4 bases at V and 2 bases at J, with 12 bases between. CDR3 in amino acids: CASSPGWGNYGYTF. CDR3 sequence (DNA): TGCGCCAGCAGCCCGGGGTGGGGAAACTATGGCTACACCTTC.

The chain employs TRBV19 and TRBJ2-7; maybe TRBD1 (6 bases). The CDR3 totals 13 residues. V was pared by 4 bases and J by 0 bases, with 7 bases between. In germline, CDR1 is LNHDA, CDR2 SQIVND (reference sequence). In DNA form, the CDR3 reads TGTGCCAGTAGTAGGACAGCCTCCTACGAGCAGTACTTC. This translates into CASSRTASYEQYF.

The chain carries TRBV19 and TRBJ2-2; 7 bases map to TRBD2. With 5 bases clipped from V and 3 bases from J, the junction kept 9 bases outside the gene matches. The CDR3 is made up of 16 amino acids. In germline, CDR1 is LNHDA, CDR2 SQIVND (reference sequence). CDR3: CASSERRLADTGELFF. In DNA, the CDR3 is TGTGCCAGTAGTGAACGGCGACTAGCCGACACCGGGGAGCTGTTTTTT.

CDR3 in amino acids: CASSGGRGGTYNEQFF. The CDR3 coding sequence is TGTGCCAGCAGTGGGGGTAGGGGGGGCACCTACAATGAGCAGTTCTTC. The chain combines TRBV2 with TRBJ2-1, with D possibly being TRBD2 (7 bases). This CDR3 is 16 amino acids long. With 4 bases removed from V and 2 bases from J, the gap between germline ends came to 15 bases. Looked up from germline, CDR1 is SNHLY and CDR2 is FYNNEI.

The chain employs TRBV6-1 and TRBJ1-3; D unresolved. Germline V gene data show CDR1 as MNHNS and CDR2 as SASEGT. Trimming left V 1 base short and J 0 bases short, with 7 bases between. This CDR3 is built from 15 residues. In DNA, the CDR3 is TGTGCCAGCAGTGAAGAAAGGCACTCTGGAAACACCATATATTTT. Translating gives CASSEERHSGNTIYF.

This clone was seen a single time. One junction end does not reproduce the germline sequence, and a read error may be involved. The V call is TRBV5-8, the J call TRBJ1-5; D ambiguous. Germline assignment: CDR1 SGHTS and CDR2 YDEGEE. The CDR3 sequence is 13 residues long. The CDR3 bases are TGTGCCAGCAGCTTGGTTGGGAATCGGCCCCAGCATTTT. Amino acid sequence: CASSLVGNRPQHF.

The chain couples TRBV27 to TRBJ1-5, with 7 bases that match TRBD1. Per the germline V gene, CDR1 is MNHEY and CDR2 is SMNVEV (reference sequence). The CDR3 totals 15 residues. Germline trimming cut 6 bases from V and 5 bases from J; bases unmatched to any gene: 10. The chain's CDR3 is CASSARQGPYQPQHF. For the CDR3, the DNA is TGTGCCAGCAGCGCCAGACAGGGCCCTTATCAGCCCCAGCATTTT.

J is TRBJ2-1 and V is TRBV11-2; D remains ambiguous. V was trimmed by 1 base and J by 0 bases, leaving 13 bases between them. CDR1 SGHAT and CDR2 FQNNGV come from the germline V gene. This CDR3 has 17 amino acids. CDR3 protein: CASSLAPSLSSYNEQFF. The CDR3 coding sequence is TGTGCCAGCAGCTTAGCCCCATCTCTTAGCTCCTACAATGAGCAGTTCTTC.

This chain connects TRBV7-9 to TRBJ1-1; 7 bases are shared with TRBD1. This CDR3 comprises 15 residues. V shed 2 bases, J shed 0 bases, and the junction held 3 bases outside the gene matches. The germline V gene has CDR1 SEHNR and CDR2 FQNEAQ (reference sequence). The CDR3 reads CASSLWDSMNTEAFF. CDR3 coding DNA: TGTGCCAGCAGCTTATGGGACAGCATGAACACTGAAGCTTTCTTT.

The chain combines TRBV15 with TRBJ1-2; 7 positions agree with TRBD1. This CDR3 is 14 amino acids long. CDR1 LNHNV and CDR2 YYDKDF come from the germline V gene (reference sequence). Losses at the gene ends were 8 bases for V and 4 bases for J; bases not matched to a gene: 10. CDR3 amino acids: CATRSTQGSYGYTF. The CDR3 DNA is TGTGCCACCCGTTCGACACAGGGGAGCTATGGCTACACCTTC.

This sequence joins TRBV7-8 and TRBJ2-5; TRBD2 aligns across 9 bases. The germline V gene has CDR1 SGHVS and CDR2 FQNEAQ. This CDR3 has 16 amino acids. V was pared by 3 bases and J by 5 bases, with 10 bases of the junction left unmatched. The CDR3 loop is CASSFRGAGGLETQYF. The CDR3 bases are TGTGCCAGCAGCTTCCGTGGGGCGGGGGGGTTGGAGACCCAGTACTTC.